The rows below give T cell receptor beta chains drawn from one sample of a study of CD4 T cells in relation to SARS-CoV-2 and coronaviruses. TCRdb's table, derived via immunoSEQ multiplex PCR, lists solely in-frame clones and lacks some. The sample lists 25,000 to 30,000 clones, over 70% occurring once. For these receptors, no antigen is known. Input material: CD4+ T cells from PBMCs, cultured in vitro. These receptors were taken from a human donor in good health. The CDR3 runs from the conserved cysteine through the conserved F or W. The D gene is left open where the match is weak. The size of a clone is reported for some rows only, either as once, few or many, or as a class for expanded clones.

NA | NA | TRBJ2-7 | TRBV5-8 | TGTGCCAGCAGCTATGGGGGCGAGCAGTACTTC | CASSYGGEQYF
NA | TRBD1 | TRBJ2-2 | TRBV7-7 | TGTGCTAGCAGCTTAGGGACAGGGGGGAACACCGGGGAGCTGTTTTTT | CASSLGTGGNTGELFF
NA | TRBD2 | TRBJ2-2 | TRBV18 | TGTGCCAGCTCACTCCAGACTAGCGGGGGCACCGGGGAGCTGTTTTTT | CASSLQTSGGTGELFF
NA | NA | TRBJ1-5 | TRBV19 | TGTGCCAGTAGTATAGACAGGGCTGGGAAACAGCCCCAGCATTTT | CASSIDRAGKQPQHF
NA | TRBD1 | TRBJ2-7 | TRBV24-1 | TGTGCCAGCGGCGGGACAGGGGATAAAGAGCAGTACTTC | CASGGTGDKEQYF
NA | NA | TRBJ1-2 | TRBV5-6 | TGTGCCAGCAGCTTGGTCGGTGTTAACTATGGCTACACCTTC | CASSLVGVNYGYTF
NA | NA | TRBJ1-6 | TRBV19 | TGTGCCAGCCGGGACGGAGACTATAATTCACCCCTCCACTTT | CASRDGDYNSPLHF
NA | TRBD1 | TRBJ2-2 | TRBV7-9 | TGTGCCAGCAGCCGAGGGGAGTTCGGGACAGGGTCCACCGGGGAGCTGTTTTTT | CASSRGEFGTGSTGELFF
once | NA | TRBJ1-3 | TRBV6-5 | TGTGCCAGCAGGGGGTTTAGCACTGGAAACACCATATATTTT | CASRGFSTGNTIYF
NA | NA | TRBJ1-6 | TRBV5-1 | TGCGCCAGCAGCTTGGACGTCTCGGGTAATTCACCCCTCCACTTT | CASSLDVSGNSPLHF
few | TRBD1 | TRBJ2-7 | TRBV7-9 | TGTGCCAGCAGCTCGACAGGGGGCATCTACGAGCAGTACTTC | CASSSTGGIYEQYF
NA | NA | TRBJ1-3 | TRBV6-6 | TGTGCCAGCACCATCGGGGGATTCGGTGGAAACACCATATATTTT | CASTIGGFGGNTIYF
once | NA | TRBJ2-1 | TRBV27 | TGTGCCAGCAGTAGGACCGGGCTGAGCTCCTACAATGAGCAGTTCTTC | CASSRTGLSSYNEQFF
once | NA | TRBJ2-7 | TRBV14 | TGTGCCAGCAGCCAAATGGGCAGTTGGTACGAGCAGTACTTC | CASSQMGSWYEQYF
NA | TRBD1 | TRBJ1-2 | TRBV2 | TGTGCCAGCAGTGAAAGGGACAGGGGACATGGCTACACCTTC | CASSERDRGHGYTF
NA | TRBD1 | TRBJ1-3 | TRBV28 | TGTGCCAGCACCCCGTGGACAGGAGACTCTGGAAACACCATATATTTT | CASTPWTGDSGNTIYF
NA | NA | TRBJ1-6 | TRBV5-6 | TGTGCCAGCAGCCCGGAACCGGAAACAAATTCACCCCTCCACTTT | CASSPEPETNSPLHF
NA | NA | TRBJ1-3 | TRBV3-1/TRBV3-2 | TGTGCCAGCAGCCATGGTGGCGCCCCGAAGTCTGGAAACACCATATATTTT | CASSHGGAPKSGNTIYF
NA | NA | TRBJ2-3 | TRBV4-2 | TGTGCCAGCAGCCAAGGAGCCAGAGTCTCGGATACGCAGTATTTT | CASSQGARVSDTQYF
few | NA | TRBJ2-3 | TRBV5-1 | TGCGCCAGCAGCCTCCGGGGGGCTAGCACAGATACGCAGTATTTT | CASSLRGASTDTQYF
few | NA | TRBJ1-6 | TRBV7-3 | TGTGCCAGCAGCTTAGGGGGCTCTTCACCCCTCCACTTT | CASSLGGSSPLHF
NA | TRBD2 | TRBJ2-3 | TRBV7-2 | TGTGCCAGCAGCCCCCGGTCCGGGCGGGGGTACACAGATACGCAGTATTTT | CASSPRSGRGYTDTQYF
NA | NA | TRBJ1-2 | TRBV19 | TGTGCCAGTACTCCAGGGAGAAACTATGGCTACACCTTC | CASTPGRNYGYTF
NA | NA | TRBJ1-1 | TRBV20-1 | TGCAGTGCTAGGGTTTCAGTTCTAGCTTTCTTT | CSARVSVLAFF
NA | TRBD1 | TRBJ1-1 | TRBV3-1/TRBV3-2 | TGTGCCAGCAGCCAAGCCGGGACAGCGAACACTGAAGCTTTCTTT | CASSQAGTANTEAFF
NA | TRBD2 | TRBJ2-1 | TRBV29-1 | TGCAGCGTTGTGGCCCCAGGGGCGGGAGGGAGGGAATGGAACAATGAGCAGTTCTTC | CSVVAPGAGGREWNNEQFF
NA | TRBD1 | TRBJ2-3 | TRBV5-1 | TGCGCCAGCAGCTTGGGACAGGGTGTAGGGACAGATACGCAGTATTTT | CASSLGQGVGTDTQYF
NA | TRBD2 | TRBJ2-2 | TRBV10-3 | TGTGCCATCAGTAGGGGGACTAGCGGCCACACCGGGGAGCTGTTTTTT | CAISRGTSGHTGELFF
NA | NA | TRBJ2-1 | TRBV18 | TGTGCCAGCTCAACCGGGGGCGCGGAGAGTGAGCAGTTCTTC | CASSTGGAESEQFF
NA | NA | TRBJ1-4 | TRBV16 | TGTGCCAGCAGCCAACTTGCTAATGAAAAACTGTTTTTT | CASSQLANEKLFF
NA | TRBD2 | TRBJ2-7 | TRBV7-9 | TGTGCCAGCAGCTTAGGCGGGAGGGGTTACGAGCAGTACTTC | CASSLGGRGYEQYF
NA | NA | TRBJ2-1 | TRBV7-2 | TGTGCCAGCAGCTTACAGGGTGAGTCCTACAATGAGCAGTTCTTC | CASSLQGESYNEQFF
few | TRBD2 | TRBJ2-1 | TRBV19 | TGTGCCAGTAGTGTTGGGCGGACTAGCGGGAGTTGGCAGGAGCAGTTCTTC | CASSVGRTSGSWQEQFF
NA | NA | TRBJ1-1 | TRBV30 | TGTGCCTGGACGGGCAGCCATATGAACACTGAAGCTTTCTTT | CAWTGSHMNTEAFF
few | NA | TRBJ1-6 | TRBV6-7 | TGTGCCAGCAGTTACTTAGAGGGTCTCCCGGAAAGGAGCTCCTATAATTCACCCCTCCACTTT | CASSYLEGLPERSSYNSPLHF
NA | TRBD2 | TRBJ2-2 | TRBV3-1/TRBV3-2 | TGTGCCAGCAGCCCGTGGGGGGGGGAAAACACCGGGGAGCTGTTTTTT | CASSPWGGENTGELFF
NA | NA | TRBJ2-1 | TRBV7-2 | TGTGCCAGCAGCTACATCGGGGGCTACAATGAGCAGTTCTTC | CASSYIGGYNEQFF
NA | NA | TRBJ2-3 | TRBV3-1/TRBV3-2 | TGTGCCAGCAGCCCGTCTCTGGGCGGTACGCAGTATTTT | CASSPSLGGTQYF
once | NA | TRBJ1-1 | TRBV9 | TGTGCCAGCAGCGCCTTACAGGAGAACACTGAAGCTTTCTTT | CASSALQENTEAFF
NA | NA | TRBJ2-4 | TRBV7-2 | TGTGCCAGCAGCTTAGGGACCAAAAACATTCAGTACTTC | CASSLGTKNIQYF
NA | NA | TRBJ2-6 | TRBV7-2 | TGTGCCAGCAGCCCGAGACGGGCATCTGGGGCCAACGTCCTGACTTTC | CASSPRRASGANVLTF
NA | TRBD1 | TRBJ1-1 | TRBV7-2 | TGTGCCAGCAGCTTATACAGGGGCACCCCCACTGAAGCTTTCTTT | CASSLYRGTPTEAFF
once | NA | TRBJ1-6 | TRBV4-2 | TGTGCCAGCAGCCAAGATCCGGGGGACCCAATTTCACCCCTCCACTTT | CASSQDPGDPISPLHF
NA | TRBD1 | TRBJ2-2 | TRBV4-1 | TGCGCCAGCAGCCTTCGGACAGGGAGGTCGGGCACCGGGGAGCTGTTTTTT | CASSLRTGRSGTGELFF
NA | TRBD1 | TRBJ1-5 | TRBV28 | TGTGCCAGCAAGGGACAGGGGGCTCCCGATCAGCCCCAGCATTTT | CASKGQGAPDQPQHF
NA | NA | TRBJ2-2 | TRBV2 | TGTGCCAGCAGCCCGCTAGGGGTCCCCACCGGGGAGCTGTTTTTT | CASSPLGVPTGELFF
NA | TRBD2 | TRBJ2-5 | TRBV11-2 | TGTGCCAGCAGCTTTTTTGGGACTAGCGCAGAGACCCAGTACTTC | CASSFFGTSAETQYF
NA | TRBD1 | TRBJ1-4 | TRBV11-2 | TGTGCCAGCAGCTCTATGACAGGGGCAACTAATGAAAAACTGTTTTTT | CASSSMTGATNEKLFF
once | TRBD1 | TRBJ1-2 | TRBV29-1 | TGCAGCGTTGCAGACAGGGGAGCCGGTGGCTACACCTTC | CSVADRGAGGYTF
NA | NA | TRBJ1-4 | TRBV7-2 | TGTGCCAGCAGTCAAGGGGTCGGGGAACTGTTTTTT | CASSQGVGELFF
few | TRBD1 | TRBJ1-5 | TRBV19 | TGTGCCAGTAGTAGCCAGGGGGGTCAGCCCCAGCATTTT | CASSSQGGQPQHF
NA | TRBD1 | TRBJ2-7 | TRBV4-1 | TGCGCCAGCAGCCAGTACCTTTGGAGGGGACAGGGTACCTACGAGCAGTACTTC | CASSQYLWRGQGTYEQYF
once | NA | TRBJ1-2 | TRBV19 | TGTGCCAGTGGAAACCGGGGACTCCTTAACTATGGCTACACCTTC | CASGNRGLLNYGYTF
NA | NA | TRBJ1-4 | TRBV19 | TGTGCCAGTAGTATGGGGGCCTCAAATGAAAAACTGTTTTTT | CASSMGASNEKLFF
NA | NA | TRBJ2-5 | TRBV10-2 | TGCGCCAGCAGTGAGTCGGCTACTTTAAAAGAGACCCAGTACTTC | CASSESATLKETQYF